A single sample gave rise to the 30 T cell receptor beta chains below, sequenced in a study of Tregs in tolerant kidney transplant recipients. Mixed chimerism was transient after nonmyeloablative marrow transplants from related graft donors. Clones were sequenced by immunoSEQ multiplex PCR, and TCRdb holds only the in-frame ones, with some missing. Here the sample table reports several thousand clones. The sample in question was CD8+ T cells from blood (PBMCs), obtained 12 months after the transplant. These receptors all stem from a human patient who received a combined kidney and bone marrow transplant. These T cells may partly come from the graft donor.

About this clone: The CDR3 is cut off 3 residues early in the read; its end comes from the germline J gene. This chain uses TRBV20-1 with TRBJ2-1; 9 nucleotides match TRBD2. The J segment lost 2 bases and the V segment lost 5 bases, leaving 4 bases of the junction unmatched. This CDR3 spans 14 amino acids. The germline V gene has CDR1 DFQATT and CDR2 SNEGSKA (reference sequence). CDR3 residues: CSAAPSGAYNEQFF. The part of the CDR3 DNA that was read is TGCAGTGCTGCGCCTAGCGGGGCCTACAATGAG.

Details on this clone: The CDR3 end falls 3 residues outside the read, so it is completed with the germline J gene. The rearrangement links TRBV5-1 to TRBJ2-1; D is perhaps TRBD1 (5 bases). CDR1 and CDR2 (germline): SGHRS, YFSETQ. The CDR3 is 13 residues long. The V end was cut by 0 bases, the J end by 7 bases, with 8 bases between. The DNA read from the CDR3 is TGCGCCAGCAGCTTGGAAAACAGGAATGAG. This encodes CASSLENRNE. The CDR3, in full, reads CASSLENRNEQFF.

On this clone: Read sequence stops 3 residues before the CDR3 end, and the germline J gene provides the missing end. V usage is TRBV2 and J usage is TRBJ2-1; D is perhaps TRBD1 (6 bases). The CDR3 has 15 residues. V was pared by 3 bases and J by 0 bases, with 9 bases between. Per the germline V gene, CDR1 is SNHLY and CDR2 is FYNNEI. The covered CDR3 bases are TGTGCCAGCAGTGAGTGGACAGCCTCCTACAATGAG. Translating it yields CASSEWTASYNE. The whole CDR3 sequence is CASSEWTASYNEQFF.

On this clone itself: The observed sequence ends 3 residues before the CDR3 terminus, with the missing tail filled in from the germline J gene. This chain connects TRBV30 to TRBJ1-5, with 10 bases identical to TRBD1. Germline V gene sequence: CDR1 GTSNPN, CDR2 SVGIG (reference sequence). J gave up 8 bases and V 2 bases, and 9 bases lay outside the gene matches. This CDR3 spans 15 amino acids. The CDR3 DNA, read in part, is TGTGCCTGGAGTAGGACAGGGGGTGTGTTTGAGCCC. Translated, it gives CAWSRTGGVFEP. The CDR3 as a whole reads CAWSRTGGVFEPQHF.

Of note for this clone: The read halts 3 residues ahead of the CDR3 end, with the missing end drawn from the germline J gene. The rearrangement joins TRBV13 to TRBJ1-3; possible D gene TRBD1, 5 bases. The CDR3 is made up of 15 amino acids. Germline CDR1 reads PRHDT; CDR2 reads FYEKMQ (reference sequence). V lost 4 bases to trimming and J lost 4 bases, with 14 bases between them. CDR3 loop: CASSYQGLGGNTIYF. CDR3 DNA (partial): TGTGCCAGCAGCTATCAGGGTCTGGGAGGAAACACC.

As regards this clone: The read ends 3 residues early relative to the CDR3; the germline J gene fills the gap. The V and J genes are TRBV5-5 and TRBJ2-7; possibly TRBD1 for D (5 bases). Germline V gives CDR1 SGHKS, CDR2 YYEKEE (reference sequence). With 3 bases removed from V and 3 bases from J, the gap between germline ends came to 16 bases. This CDR3 is built from 15 residues. The covered CDR3 bases are TGTGCCAGCAGCTACCGCCAGGGAATGGTCTACGAG. It specifies CASSYRQGMVYE. In full, the CDR3 is CASSYRQGMVYEQYF. The full variable domain, in which reference TRBV5-5 and TRBJ2-7 provide the parts outside the CDR3, is DAGVTQSPTHLIKTRGQQVTLRCSPISGHKSVSWYQQVLGQGPQFIFQYYEKEERGRGNFPDRFSARQFPNYSSELNVNALLLGDSALYLCASSYRQGMVYEQYFGPGTRLTVT.

Details on this clone: The CDR3 end is not reached by the read, which stops 3 residues before it; the germline J gene fills it in. The chain has TRBV5-1 and TRBJ2-1; 7 bases match TRBD2. The CDR3 spans 18 residues. Germline values: CDR1 SGHRS, CDR2 YFSETQ. V gave up 2 bases and J gave up 2 bases; unmatched junction bases: 13. The CDR3 bases that were read are TGCGCCAGCAGCTTACTAGCGAGGCGGGAGAACCCCTACAATGAG. Translation gives CASSLLARRENPYNE. Given in full, the CDR3 is CASSLLARRENPYNEQFF.

As regards this clone: The read finishes 3 residues shy of the CDR3 end, and the germline J gene is used to complete it. V usage is TRBV30 and J usage is TRBJ2-7, with no clear D. Germline V gene sequence: CDR1 GTSNPN, CDR2 SVGIG (reference sequence). The length of the CDR3 is 14 residues. The germline V and J ends were trimmed by 4 bases and 4 bases, with 17 bases remaining between them. The CDR3 here is CAWNLGREPYEQYF. The part of the CDR3 DNA that was read is TGTGCCTGGAACTTGGGCCGCGAGCCATACGAG.

The CDR3 reads CASTGSTDTQYF. The covered CDR3 bases are TGTGCCAGTACAGGAAGCACAGATACG. The V gene is TRBV7-9, the J gene TRBJ2-3, with D possibly matching TRBD1 (5 bases). Sequencing ends 3 residues short of the CDR3 end; the germline J gene provides the rest. Germline V lookup: CDR1 SEHNR, CDR2 FQNEAQ (reference sequence). Trimming removed 9 bases from V and 0 bases from J, with 7 bases in between. The length of the CDR3 is 12 residues.

In the case of this clone: The read terminates 3 residues before the CDR3 end, so the remaining end is supplied by the germline J gene. The V gene is TRBV7-2, the J gene TRBJ2-1; D unclear. The CDR3 has 13 amino acids. Germline CDR1 is SGHTA and CDR2 is FQGNSA. V lost 3 bases to trimming and J lost 3 bases, with 6 bases between them. The covered CDR3 bases are TGTGCCAGCAGCTTTTGGCTCTACAATGAG. Translation gives CASSFWLYNE. From start to end, the CDR3 is CASSFWLYNEQFF.

Comment on this clone: The read falls 3 residues short of the CDR3 end, and the missing part is taken from the germline J gene. V and J are TRBV7-8 and TRBJ2-7; D not certain. Germline CDR1 and CDR2: SGHVS and FQNEAQ. The V and J ends lost 0 bases and 6 bases respectively, with 9 bases between them. This CDR3 is 13 amino acids long. Here the CDR3 reads CASSLALEVEQYF. The DNA read from the CDR3 is TGTGCCAGCAGCTTAGCTCTCGAGGTCGAG.

Points on this clone: The read terminates 3 residues before the CDR3 end, so the remaining end is supplied by the germline J gene. This chain links TRBV5-1 with TRBJ1-3; D not resolved. Trimming cost V 0 bases and J 0 bases, with 4 bases left between them. This CDR3 comprises 14 residues. Germline V gene lookup returns CDR1 SGHRS and CDR2 YFSETQ. The CDR3 reads CASSLDSSGNTIYF. The CDR3 bases that were read are TGCGCCAGCAGCTTGGACAGCTCTGGAAACACC. Supplemented by reference TRBV5-1 and TRBJ1-3, the full variable domain reads KAGVTQTPRYLIKTRGQQVTLSCSPISGHRSVSWYQQTPGQGLQFLFEYFSETQRNKGNFPGRFSGRQFSNSRSEMNVSTLELGDSALYLCASSLDSSGNTIYFGEGSWLTVV.

Remarks on this clone: The missing CDR3 end, 3 residues past where the read stops, is filled in from the germline J gene. The chain recombines TRBV18 with TRBJ1-1; D might be TRBD1 (5 bases). V was pared by 7 bases and J by 1 base, with 16 bases between. Germline-derived CDR1 and CDR2 are KGHSH and LQKENI. The CDR3 totals 15 residues. CDR3 loop: CASCLARAANTEAFF. The sequenced part of the CDR3 DNA is TGTGCCAGCTGCCTCGCCAGGGCTGCGAACACTGAA.

In regard to this clone: The sequence runs out 3 residues before the end of the CDR3; the remainder is reconstructed from the germline J gene. The rearrangement joins TRBV7-6 to TRBJ2-1; the D gene is possibly TRBD2 (6 bases). The CDR3 spans 14 residues. V gave up 5 bases and J gave up 9 bases, with 17 bases separating them. CDR1 is SGHVS, CDR2 FNYEAQ, per germline. CDR3 amino acids: CASSPEGPVGEQFF. The DNA read from the CDR3 is TGTGCCAGCAGCCCGGAGGGGCCAGTCGGTGAG.

Concerning this clone: The read halts 3 residues ahead of the CDR3 end, with the missing end drawn from the germline J gene. This sequence joins TRBV7-2 and TRBJ2-2; D call uncertain. The ends were cut back, 4 bases at V and 8 bases at J, with 8 bases in the middle. Germline CDR1 is SGHTA and CDR2 is FQGNSA. The CDR3 consists of 12 residues. The CDR3 reads CASSSPPGELFF. The CDR3 bases that were read are TGTGCCAGCAGCTCCCCCCCGGGGGAG.

This clone is medium-sized by frequency. Read data end 3 residues before the CDR3 end; the end is taken from the germline J gene. The rearrangement uses TRBV14 and TRBJ1-4; D perhaps matches TRBD1 (6 bases). The CDR3 runs to 12 residues. Germline CDR1 is SGHDN and CDR2 is FVKESK. CDR3 sequence: CASSPAGVQLFF. Partial CDR3 DNA: TGTGCCAGCAGCCCAGCAGGGGTGCAA.

A word on this clone: The read falls 3 residues short of the CDR3 end, and the missing part is taken from the germline J gene. The chain links TRBV30 to TRBJ1-4, with D perhaps matching TRBD1 (6 bases). The CDR3 length is 15 residues. Trimming removed 5 bases from V and 7 bases from J, with 20 bases in between. Germline V gives CDR1 GTSNPN, CDR2 SVGIG (reference sequence). The CDR3 is CAWPLGGGEGEKLFF. CDR3 DNA (partial): TGTGCCTGGCCCCTAGGGGGGGGCGAAGGTGAAAAA.

As to this clone: Read data end 3 residues before the CDR3 end; the end is taken from the germline J gene. This chain connects TRBV5-3 to TRBJ2-7; D gene unclear. TRBV5-3 is treated as an ORF (open reading frame) with a function not yet certain. The CDR3 contains 11 residues. Trimming left V 6 bases short and J 3 bases short, with 7 bases between. Partial CDR3 DNA: TGTGCCAGAACCGCGGACTACGAG. As protein: CARTADYE. The entire CDR3 protein reads CARTADYEQYF.

With respect to this clone: From the germline J gene comes the end of the CDR3, since the read stops 3 residues before it. This sequence joins TRBV6-2 or TRBV6-3 and TRBJ2-3, with TRBD1 as a possible D gene (6 bases). The germline V gene has CDR1 MNHEY and CDR2 SVGEGT. The ends were cut back, 2 bases at V and 2 bases at J, with 14 bases in the middle. The CDR3 totals 16 residues. CDR3 sequence: CASSYSNRVLTDTQYF. Partial CDR3 DNA: TGTGCCAGCAGTTACAGCAACAGGGTTCTCACAGATACG.

The CDR3 DNA, read in part, is TGTGCCAGTAGTATGGTCAGTTATAGCAATCAGCCC. Encoded protein: CASSMVSYSNQP. The full CDR3 protein is CASSMVSYSNQPQHF. The rearrangement joins TRBV19 to TRBJ1-5; D is uncertain. The read ends 3 residues shy of where the CDR3 ends; the end is completed using the germline J gene. Looked up from germline, CDR1 is LNHDA and CDR2 is SQIVND (reference sequence). The V end was cut by 3 bases, the J end by 0 bases, with 9 bases between. There are 15 residues in the CDR3.

Regarding this clone: The sequenced fragment ends 3 residues before the CDR3 boundary, so the rest is inferred from the germline J gene. The rearrangement links TRBV9 to TRBJ2-2; TRBD2 agrees at 11 bases. Germline lookup yields CDR1 SGDLS and CDR2 YYNGEE. With 3 bases clipped from V and 5 bases from J, the junction kept 18 bases outside the gene matches. The CDR3 is made up of 20 amino acids. CDR3 DNA, as far as it was read: TGTGCCAGCAGCGGAAGGAACAGGGCCGGGACTAGCGGTTATACCGGGGAG. Protein: CASSGRNRAGTSGYTGE. The whole CDR3 sequence is CASSGRNRAGTSGYTGELFF.

In the case of this clone: The read falls 3 residues short of the CDR3 end, and the missing part is taken from the germline J gene. The J gene is TRBJ2-7, the V gene TRBV18; D unresolved. This CDR3 has 14 residues. Germline loops: CDR1 KGHSH, CDR2 LQKENI. Trimming cost V 0 bases and J 0 bases, with 6 bases left between them. Partial CDR3 DNA: TGTGCCAGCTCACCACCCCACAGCTCCTACGAG. It codes for CASSPPHSSYE. The whole CDR3 protein is CASSPPHSSYEQYF.

Comments on this clone: The CDR3 end falls 3 residues outside the read, so it is completed with the germline J gene. The chain recombines TRBV20-1 with TRBJ2-1; 16 bases are shared with TRBD2. The V gene end was trimmed by 2 bases and the J gene end by 1 base; junction bases not matched to a gene: 11. The germline gives CDR1 DFQATT, CDR2 SNEGSKA (reference sequence). The CDR3 is 20 amino acids. The CDR3 protein is CSARPGTSGRAAGSYNEQFF. The DNA read from the CDR3 is TGCAGTGCTAGACCCGGGACTAGCGGGAGGGCAGCGGGGTCCTACAATGAG.

To note about this clone: The read is 3 residues too short to cover the CDR3 end, so that end is filled in from the germline J gene. The chain carries TRBV20-1 and TRBJ2-5; no definite D call. Germline CDR1 and CDR2: DFQATT and SNEGSKA (reference sequence). The CDR3 runs 12 residues. V lost 2 bases and J 5 bases, leaving 9 bases between the germline ends. The covered CDR3 bases are TGCAGTGCTAGATGGGCGCAGGAGACC. Translating gives CSARWAQET. The whole CDR3 region reads CSARWAQETQYF.

A word on this clone: Read sequence stops 3 residues before the CDR3 end, and the germline J gene provides the missing end. The V gene is TRBV7-8, the J gene TRBJ2-3; 12 bases align to TRBD2. This CDR3 contains 16 residues. The ends lost 1 base at V and 3 bases at J; junction bases unmatched: 2. The germline V gene has CDR1 SGHVS and CDR2 FQNEAQ. The CDR3 DNA, read in part, is TGTGCCAGCAGCTTAGGACTAGCGGGAGTAACAGATACG. Translation: CASSLGLAGVTDT. The CDR3 as a whole reads CASSLGLAGVTDTQYF.

As to this clone: The read terminates 3 residues before the CDR3 end, so the remaining end is supplied by the germline J gene. The chain carries TRBV7-6 and TRBJ2-7; D might be TRBD2 (6 bases). Germline loops: CDR1 SGHVS, CDR2 FNYEAQ. V was cut by 2 bases and J by 5 bases, with 16 bases left in between. The CDR3 totals 15 residues. CDR3 protein: CASSLIPTGGDEQYF. Incomplete CDR3 DNA: TGTGCCAGCAGCTTAATCCCGACGGGCGGGGACGAG.

With respect to this clone: The sequence runs out 3 residues before the end of the CDR3; the remainder is reconstructed from the germline J gene. This chain links TRBV7-6 with TRBJ2-1; 7 nucleotides match TRBD2. V trimming: 1 base; J trimming: 7 bases; junction bases outside the gene matches: 4. This CDR3 contains 14 residues. Per the germline V gene, CDR1 is SGHVS and CDR2 is FNYEAQ. CDR3 bases read: TGTGCCAGCAGCTTAGGAGTGCGGGAGAATGAG. Its protein is CASSLGVRENE. The entire CDR3 protein reads CASSLGVRENEQFF.

To note about this clone: The CDR3 is cut off 3 residues early in the read; its end comes from the germline J gene. V is TRBV20-1 and J is TRBJ2-7; a possible D gene is TRBD2 (5 bases). CDR1 and CDR2 (germline): DFQATT, SNEGSKA (reference sequence). With 2 bases removed from V and 0 bases from J, the gap between germline ends came to 14 bases. The CDR3 consists of 15 residues. The CDR3 loop is CSARLLTLVSYEQYF. CDR3 bases read: TGCAGTGCTAGACTTCTCACACTAGTCTCCTACGAG.

To note about this clone: The missing CDR3 end, 3 residues past where the read stops, is filled in from the germline J gene. The chain combines TRBV2 with TRBJ1-6; TRBD1 is a possible D gene (5 bases). The V and J ends lost 6 bases and 6 bases respectively, with 15 bases between them. The CDR3 length is 15 residues. Per germline, CDR1 SNHLY and CDR2 FYNNEI. The CDR3 protein is CASRQGRDFNSPLHF. The CDR3 bases that were read are TGTGCCAGCAGGCAGGGCCGAGATTTTAATTCACCC.

About this clone itself: Sequencing ends 3 residues short of the CDR3 end; the germline J gene provides the rest. The V and J genes are TRBV19 and TRBJ2-7, with TRBD1 as a possible D gene (6 bases). The V gene lost 4 bases and the J gene lost 4 bases, with 20 bases spanning the gap. The CDR3 consists of 16 residues. Germline-derived CDR1 and CDR2 are LNHDA and SQIVND (reference sequence). CDR3 residues: CASSTPYRASGYEQYF. Incomplete CDR3 DNA: TGTGCCAGTAGTACCCCTTACAGGGCATCCGGATACGAG.